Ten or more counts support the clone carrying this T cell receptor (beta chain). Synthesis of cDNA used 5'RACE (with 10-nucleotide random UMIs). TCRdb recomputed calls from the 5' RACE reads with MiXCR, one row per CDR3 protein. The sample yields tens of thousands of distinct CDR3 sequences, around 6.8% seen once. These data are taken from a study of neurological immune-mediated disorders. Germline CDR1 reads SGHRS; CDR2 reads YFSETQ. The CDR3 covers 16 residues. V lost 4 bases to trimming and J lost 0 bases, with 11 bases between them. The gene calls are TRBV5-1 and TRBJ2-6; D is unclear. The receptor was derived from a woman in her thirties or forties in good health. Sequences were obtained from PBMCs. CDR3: CASSPSGLSGANVLTF. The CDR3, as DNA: TGCGCCAGCAGCCCCTCTGGGCTCTCTGGGGCCAACGTCCTGACTTTC.